Each of the 18 T cell receptor beta chains below was sequenced from the same sample in a study of response to subunit inactivated influenza vaccine. TCRdb used MiXCR to reprocess the RT-PCR reads, holding one entry per CDR3 protein. The sample includes around 480,000 distinct CDR3 sequences, approximately 11% of them seen just once. The sequenced sample was PBMCs from blood, obtained 40 to 50 days after vaccination. The receptor source for this set is a man aged 50 to 60 who received an inactivated influenza vaccine.

Here the CDR3 reads CASVVGSSPITDTQYF. The CDR3 region has the DNA TGTGCCAGCGTCGTGGGATCCTCGCCTATCACAGATACGCAGTATTTT. The V and J genes are TRBV7-3 and TRBJ2-3; no definite D call. Trimming cost V 8 bases and J 2 bases, with 20 bases left between them. The germline CDR1 and CDR2 sequences are SGHTA and FQGTGA. The CDR3 has 16 residues.

Ten or more counts support this clonotype. V gene TRBV5-6 combines with J gene TRBJ1-1; 7 positions agree with TRBD1. The germline V gene encodes CDR1 SGHDT and CDR2 YYEEEE. The V segment lost 2 bases and the J segment 4 bases; nucleotides outside the gene matches: 14. The CDR3 contains 17 residues. The CDR3 DNA reads as TGTGCCAGCAGCTTAATGGGACAGTTAACAGAAAGCACTGAAGCTTTCTTT. Its protein product is CASSLMGQLTESTEAFF.

This clonotype was counted ten times or more. V usage is TRBV29-1 and J usage is TRBJ2-1; 9 nucleotides align to TRBD2. There are 13 residues in the CDR3. Germline trimming cut 7 bases from V and 5 bases from J; bases unmatched to any gene: 6. CDR1 and CDR2 from the germline V gene are SQVTM and ANQGSEA. The CDR3 protein is CSARTSENNEQFF. The CDR3 DNA follows: TGCAGCGCACGGACTAGCGAGAACAATGAGCAGTTCTTC.

The chain carries TRBV5-8 and TRBJ2-2, with D maybe TRBD1 (5 bases). Germline CDR1 is SGHTS and CDR2 is YDEGEE. The CDR3 is 17 residues long. V gave up 3 bases and J gave up 2 bases, with 17 bases separating them. The CDR3 region is CASSSAATAYNTGELFF. DNA for the CDR3: TGTGCCAGCAGCTCGGCGGCGACAGCTTACAACACCGGGGAGCTGTTTTTT.

This clonotype came up many times. The rearrangement uses TRBV7-2 and TRBJ1-1, with a tentative D call TRBD1 (5 bases). Trimming shortened V by 0 bases and J by 5 bases, and 10 bases separated the two germline ends. The CDR3 is made up of 14 amino acids. CDR1 and CDR2 (germline): SGHTA, FQGNSA. The chain's CDR3 is CASSLAAGRTEAFF. CDR3 bases: TGTGCCAGCAGCTTAGCTGCAGGGAGAACTGAAGCTTTCTTT.

The chain links TRBV20-1 to TRBJ2-4; no firm D call. V lost 0 bases and J 6 bases, leaving 15 bases between the germline ends. Germline V gene sequence: CDR1 DFQATT, CDR2 SNEGSKA (reference sequence). The CDR3 spans 15 residues. Written as DNA, the CDR3 is TGCAGTGCTAGAGAGGTGGTCGCAGATTTAAACATTCAGTACTTC. Translated, it gives CSAREVVADLNIQYF.

This chain links TRBV20-1 with TRBJ1-2; D is ambiguous. CDR1 is DFQATT and CDR2 is SNEGSKA in the germline V gene (reference sequence). This CDR3 spans 14 amino acids. Trimming stripped 3 bases from V and 0 bases from J, with 11 bases between. The CDR3 spells CSASPSGTNYGYTF. CDR3 coding DNA: TGCAGTGCTAGCCCCTCCGGGACTAACTATGGCTACACCTTC.

The V gene is TRBV7-8, the J gene TRBJ2-2; D is ambiguous. Germline V gives CDR1 SGHVS, CDR2 FQNEAQ. The CDR3 has 12 residues. V shed 9 bases and J shed 6 bases, with 11 bases lying between them. The CDR3 spells CASGPRAGELFF. CDR3 bases: TGTGCCAGTGGGCCCCGAGCCGGGGAGCTGTTTTTT.

Many counts were recorded for this clonotype. The J gene is TRBJ1-2, the V gene TRBV5-5; perhaps TRBD1 as D (6 bases). Trimming removed 3 bases from V and 1 base from J, with 10 bases in between. Germline CDR1 is SGHKS and CDR2 is YYEKEE (reference sequence). This CDR3 contains 14 residues. CDR3 nucleotides: TGTGCCAGCAGCTGGCAGGACAGTAACTATGGCTACACCTTC. Its translation is CASSWQDSNYGYTF.

This clonotype was seen many times. This chain links TRBV20-1 with TRBJ1-4; D is unclear. CDR1 and CDR2 from the germline V gene are DFQATT and SNEGSKA (reference sequence). Trimming removed 0 bases from V and 5 bases from J, with 22 bases in between. The CDR3 has 18 amino acids. The CDR3 loop reads CSARDSVGRKSQNEKLFF. CDR3 nucleotides: TGCAGTGCTAGAGATTCGGTAGGGCGGAAATCTCAGAATGAAAAACTGTTTTTT.

This clonotype appeared a few times. J is TRBJ1-3 and V is TRBV28; TRBD1 might be the D (6 bases). Per the germline V gene, CDR1 is MDHEN and CDR2 is SYDVKM. CDR3 length equals 12 residues. This chain's CDR3 is CGGSGTGNTIYF. The DNA for the CDR3 is TGTGGGGGTTCCGGGACAGGAAACACCATATATTTT.

In this sample, this clonotype turned up many times. The chain carries TRBV5-5 and TRBJ2-3, with 7 bases that match TRBD2. V lost 5 bases, J lost 1 base, and 4 bases stayed unmatched. CDR1 and CDR2 (germline): SGHKS, YYEKEE (reference sequence). The CDR3 length is 14 residues. The CDR3 nucleotides are TGTGCCAGCAGTGAGCGGGGCGGCACAGATACGCAGTATTTT. It yields the protein CASSERGGTDTQYF.

This clonotype came up a few times. The chain recombines TRBV12-3 or TRBV12-4 with TRBJ2-5; unclear D gene. The CDR3 is 12 amino acids. V lost 3 bases and J lost 5, with 7 bases in between. The CDR3 is CASSFPGETQYF. DNA for the CDR3: TGTGCCAGCAGTTTTCCCGGGGAGACCCAGTACTTC.

J is TRBJ2-5 and V is TRBV6-5, with TRBD2 identical over 14 bases. CDR1 and CDR2 (germline): MNHEY, SVGAGI. The CDR3 is 12 amino acids. Trimming cost V 5 bases and J 12 bases; bases outside gene matches: 2. The CDR3 nucleotides read TGTGCCAGCAGTGGGACTAGCGGGAGTGAGTACTTC. Translation gives CASSGTSGSEYF.

This clonotype was seen only a few times. The chain has TRBV20-1 and TRBJ1-4; 12 nucleotides align to TRBD1. Germline CDR1 and CDR2: DFQATT and SNEGSKA (reference sequence). The CDR3 is 15 amino acids. J lost 7 bases, V lost 0 bases, and 3 bases had no gene match. The CDR3 DNA follows: TGCAGTGCTAGAGAGGGGACAGGGGGCGGTGAAAAACTGTTTTTT. Translated, it gives CSAREGTGGGEKLFF.

This clonotype was seen only a few times. The rearrangement joins TRBV27 to TRBJ1-1, with 9 positions matching TRBD1. Germline CDR1 reads MNHEY; CDR2 reads SMNVEV (reference sequence). The CDR3 has 17 amino acids. J gave up 3 bases and V 5 bases, and 13 bases lay outside the gene matches. The CDR3 loop reads CASSPLFRDRVDTEAFF. CDR3 in DNA: TGTGCCAGCAGTCCACTATTCCGGGACAGGGTCGACACTGAAGCTTTCTTT.

The CDR3: CASSQDYPAYNEQFF. The CDR3 DNA is TGTGCCAGCAGCCAAGACTACCCCGCCTACAATGAGCAGTTCTTC. This chain uses TRBV7-2 with TRBJ2-1; D might be TRBD2 (5 bases). V was shortened by 5 bases and J by 2 bases, with 13 bases between the two germline ends. Germline assignment: CDR1 SGHTA and CDR2 FQGNSA. The CDR3 consists of 15 residues.

This clonotype was found many times. The chain couples TRBV24-1 to TRBJ2-5; TRBD1 or TRBD2 may be the D gene (5 bases each). The CDR3 loop spans 18 amino acids. V was clipped by 5 bases and J by 1 base, with 22 bases between them. Germline V gene sequence: CDR1 KGHDR, CDR2 SFDVKD. The CDR3 region has the DNA TGTGCCACCAGTGCCCCTGCGGGTTCGACAGCCCCCCAAGAGACCCAGTACTTC. Translated: CATSAPAGSTAPQETQYF.